This T cell receptor (beta chain) was retrieved from a study of follicular helper T cells after annual influenza vaccination. Germline loops: CDR1 SGHDT, CDR2 YYEEEE. V lost 2 bases and J lost 9, with 18 bases in between. This CDR3 is 15 amino acids long. The protocol was immunoSEQ multiplex PCR, while the TCRdb copy is restricted to in-frame clones and leaves out a portion. The sample holds about 11,000 clones, about 82% seen once. Sequenced here: CXCR5- memory CD4+ T cells sorted from blood, sampled 6 weeks after influenza vaccination. The V gene is TRBV5-6, the J gene TRBJ1-5; D is undetermined. This clonotype was sampled from an adult who received the influenza vaccine. CDR3 region: CASSFRGESPRPQHF. The CDR3 nucleotides are TGTGCCAGCAGCTTCCGTGGGGAATCCCCCAGGCCCCAGCATTTT.